These 22 T cell receptor beta chains came from one sample sequenced in a study of OX40 agonist ivuxolimab in advanced cancers. Clones were sequenced by immunoSEQ multiplex PCR, and TCRdb holds only the in-frame ones, with some missing. This sample yields about 83,000 clones, of which around 80% are seen a single time; approximately 2% belongs to the top ten. Sequenced material: CD4+ or CD8+ T cells sorted from blood, taken in a trial of the OX40 agonist ivuxolimab. The source is an adult with an advanced solid tumor such as melanoma, head and neck, liver or kidney cancer.

V gene TRBV6-1 combines with J gene TRBJ2-2, with 7 positions matching TRBD2. V lost 5 bases to trimming and J lost 7 bases; unmatched junction nucleotides: 4. Germline CDR1 and CDR2: MNHNS and SASEGT. This CDR3 spans 13 amino acids. CDR3 region: CASSLRGDGELFF. The CDR3 DNA sequence: TGTGCCAGCAGTCTCCGGGGGGACGGGGAGCTGTTTTTT.

The chain couples TRBV2 to TRBJ2-3; either TRBD1 or TRBD2 may supply D (5 bases each). This CDR3 is built from 16 residues. Looked up from germline, CDR1 is SNHLY and CDR2 is FYNNEI. V gave up 0 bases and J gave up 3 bases, with 13 bases separating them. The CDR3 DNA reads TGTGCCAGCAGTGAAGCCGGGACCGAGGGGACAGATACGCAGTATTTT. The encoded protein is CASSEAGTEGTDTQYF.

V and J are TRBV28 and TRBJ1-5; D ambiguous. The CDR3 is made up of 17 amino acids. Germline CDR1 MDHEN, CDR2 SYDVKM. The ends were cut back, 5 bases at V and 1 base at J, with 18 bases in the middle. The CDR3 DNA sequence: TGTGCCAGCAGTGCGTGGGATACCTATTGGAGCAATCAGCCCCAGCATTTT. Protein: CASSAWDTYWSNQPQHF. The whole variable domain, filled in from reference TRBV28 and TRBJ1-5, reads DVKVTQSSRYLVKRTGEKVFLECVQDMDHENMFWYRQDPGLGLRLIYFSYDVKMKEKGDIPEGYSVSREKKERFSLILESASTNQTSMYLCASSAWDTYWSNQPQHFGDGTRLSIL.

V gene TRBV6-1 combines with J gene TRBJ1-1; D gene uncertain. Trimming pared 7 bases from V and 6 bases from J, leaving 21 bases between. Germline-derived CDR1 and CDR2 are MNHNS and SASEGT. CDR3 size: 15 residues. The DNA for the CDR3 is TGTGCCAGCATTCAAAGCGTCGGGGTTTCCTCTGAAGCTTTCTTT. It codes for CASIQSVGVSSEAFF.

Here the CDR3 reads CASSLSGGTNEKLFF. In DNA, the CDR3 is TGCGCCAGCAGCTTGTCCGGGGGGACTAATGAAAAACTGTTTTTT. The chain joins TRBV5-1 to TRBJ1-4; possible D gene TRBD1, 5 bases. Germline CDR1 reads SGHRS; CDR2 reads YFSETQ. The CDR3 runs to 15 residues. The ends were cut back, 1 base at V and 2 bases at J, with 9 bases in the middle.

The rearrangement links TRBV7-9 to TRBJ2-7; TRBD1 matches 9 bases. Germline CDR1 SEHNR, CDR2 FQNEAQ (reference sequence). The V gene end was trimmed by 5 bases and the J gene end by 3 bases; junction bases not matched to a gene: 8. The CDR3 runs 15 residues. The CDR3 DNA follows: TGTGCCAGCAGCCCCCCGGGGACAGGGTACTACGAGCAGTACTTC. The encoded protein is CASSPPGTGYYEQYF. Complete variable domain (other parts from reference TRBV7-9 and TRBJ2-7): DTGVSQNPRHKITKRGQNVTFRCDPISEHNRLYWYRQTLGQGPEFLTYFQNEAQLEKSRLLSDRFSAERPKGSFSTLEIQRTEQGDSAMYLCASSPPGTGYYEQYFGPGTRLTVT.

Only one count was recorded for this clone. V and J are TRBV5-6 and TRBJ2-7; 8 bases are a match to TRBD1. V was clipped by 3 bases and J by 2 bases; unmatched bases: 7. CDR1 is SGHDT, CDR2 YYEEEE, per germline. The CDR3 spans 15 residues. In DNA, the CDR3 is TGTGCCAGCAGCTCCACGGGACAGGAAGCCTACGAGCAGTACTTC. Residues: CASSSTGQEAYEQYF.

The chain links TRBV9 to TRBJ1-2; 9 nucleotides agree with TRBD1. V trimming: 3 bases; J trimming: 7 bases; junction bases outside the gene matches: 10. The CDR3 length is 15 residues. Germline lookup yields CDR1 SGDLS and CDR2 YYNGEE. The CDR3 sequence is CASSATGTGSSGYTF. CDR3 in DNA: TGTGCCAGCAGCGCAACCGGGACAGGGAGTTCTGGCTACACCTTC.

The rearrangement joins TRBV4-2 to TRBJ2-7, with D perhaps being TRBD1 or TRBD2 (5 bases each). V was trimmed by 2 bases and J by 2 bases, leaving 13 bases between them. This CDR3 region has 15 residues. Germline V gives CDR1 LGHNA, CDR2 YNFKEQ. This chain's CDR3 is CASSQNRDAAYEQYF. CDR3 nucleotide sequence: TGTGCCAGCAGCCAAAACCGGGACGCCGCCTACGAGCAGTACTTC.

The gene calls are TRBV7-8 and TRBJ2-5; D remains unclear. Per the germline V gene, CDR1 is SGHVS and CDR2 is FQNEAQ. The CDR3 length is 13 residues. Trimming cost V 1 base and J 2 bases, with 5 bases left between them. CDR3: CASSLVSQETQYF. CDR3 nucleotides: TGTGCCAGCAGCTTAGTCTCGCAAGAGACCCAGTACTTC.

The V call is TRBV4-2, the J call TRBJ2-5; weak D call: TRBD2 (5 bases). CDR3 length: 15 amino acids. Germline V lookup: CDR1 LGHNA, CDR2 YNFKEQ. Trimming stripped 1 base from V and 3 bases from J, with 12 bases between. The CDR3 is CASSQGNGVEETQYF. The CDR3 nucleotides read TGTGCCAGCAGCCAAGGTAACGGGGTCGAAGAGACCCAGTACTTC.

This chain uses TRBV7-2 with TRBJ2-3, with TRBD2 matching 7 bases. J gave up 3 bases and V 1 base, and 4 bases lay outside the gene matches. The CDR3 has 15 residues. Per germline, CDR1 SGHTA and CDR2 FQGNSA. The CDR3 protein is CASSLVGLVTDTQYF. CDR3 bases: TGTGCCAGCAGCTTAGTTGGACTAGTGACAGATACGCAGTATTTT.

The V gene is TRBV14, the J gene TRBJ2-3; D uncertain. The V end was cut by 3 bases, the J end by 2 bases, with 9 bases between. The CDR3 length is 14 residues. CDR1 is SGHDN, CDR2 FVKESK, per germline. CDR3 in amino acids: CASSHPLFTDTQYF. CDR3 bases: TGTGCCAGCAGCCACCCCCTTTTCACAGATACGCAGTATTTT.

The chain joins TRBV12-5 to TRBJ2-5, with TRBD1 matching over 7 bases. Per the germline V gene, CDR1 is LGHNT and CDR2 is FRNRAP. This CDR3 region has 12 residues. The ends lost 6 bases at V and 7 bases at J; junction bases unmatched: 5. The CDR3: CASGSRTGTQYF. The DNA of the CDR3 is TGTGCTAGTGGATCACGGACAGGGACCCAGTACTTC.

The chain employs TRBV11-3 and TRBJ2-5; D gene ambiguous. The better agreement between TRBJ2-7 and the DNA end casts doubt on the J call. The CDR3 contains 14 residues. Germline CDR1 and CDR2: SGHNT and YENEEA. The CDR3 spells CASSLNHLSYEQYF. The CDR3 DNA reads TGTGCCAGCAGCTTGAATCACCTCTCCTACGAGCAGTACTTC.

V gene TRBV5-6 combines with J gene TRBJ1-2; D unresolved. The CDR3 is made up of 13 amino acids. The germline gives CDR1 SGHDT, CDR2 YYEEEE. V lost 4 bases and J 5 bases, leaving 12 bases between the germline ends. The CDR3 is CASSARHSYGYTF. The CDR3 DNA reads TGTGCCAGCAGCGCCCGTCATTCTTATGGCTACACCTTC.

The V and J genes are TRBV5-1 and TRBJ2-7, with D perhaps TRBD1 or TRBD2 (6 bases each). CDR1 is SGHRS, CDR2 YFSETQ, per germline. V lost 2 bases, J lost 3 bases, and 12 bases lay in between. The CDR3 totals 14 residues. CDR3 DNA: TGCGCCAGCAGCTTAGGGGGGCAGAACTACGAGCAGTACTTC. Translated: CASSLGGQNYEQYF.

In its sample, this clone was seen a few times. V gene TRBV30 combines with J gene TRBJ1-1; weak D call: TRBD1 (6 bases). Trimming removed 6 bases from V and 3 bases from J, with 11 bases in between. The CDR3 extends over 12 amino acids. Germline lookup yields CDR1 GTSNPN and CDR2 SVGIG (reference sequence). CDR3 amino acids: CACNRAHTEAFF. The CDR3 coding sequence is TGTGCCTGTAACAGGGCGCACACTGAAGCTTTCTTT.

This clone was seen once. This chain connects TRBV30 to TRBJ2-7; no firm D call. CDR3 length: 11 residues. Germline V gene lookup returns CDR1 GTSNPN and CDR2 SVGIG (reference sequence). Trimming shortened V by 0 bases and J by 5 bases, and 5 bases separated the two germline ends. CDR3 region: CAWSVAHEQYF. As DNA, the CDR3 is TGTGCCTGGAGTGTAGCCCACGAGCAGTACTTC.

The genes are TRBV18 and TRBJ1-5; 9 bases are shared with TRBD1. CDR3 length equals 16 residues. V was clipped by 6 bases and J by 2 bases; unmatched bases: 8. From germline, CDR1 is KGHSH and CDR2 LQKENI. CDR3 nucleotide sequence: TGTGCCAGCTCTCCTTCGACAGGGGGTGGCAATCAGCCCCAGCATTTT. This codes for CASSPSTGGGNQPQHF.

The chain combines TRBV19 with TRBJ2-7, with TRBD2 matching 8 bases. J lost 2 bases, V lost 1 base, and 10 bases had no gene match. This CDR3 has 17 amino acids. CDR1 and CDR2 (germline): LNHDA, SQIVND (reference sequence). Written as DNA, the CDR3 is TGTGCCAGTAGTATAGGGGCGGCGCGGGGGGCAACCTACGAGCAGTACTTC. It is translated as CASSIGAARGATYEQYF.

The J gene is TRBJ1-6, the V gene TRBV28, with a possible D match to TRBD1 (5 bases). The CDR3 runs to 14 residues. CDR1 and CDR2 from the germline V gene are MDHEN and SYDVKM. With 3 bases removed from V and 7 bases from J, the gap between germline ends came to 10 bases. The CDR3 sequence: CASSLTAPNSPLHF. The CDR3 DNA sequence: TGTGCCAGCAGTTTGACAGCACCAAATTCACCCCTCCACTTT.